Described below is a single TCR beta chain sequence and its context. What this receptor recognizes is not known. The sample holds no much larger clone one base away, and base qualities are not on file. The sample comes from a study of T cells after yellow fever vaccination (dated by TCRdb to between 2017 and 2020). Looking at the study overall: The SMART-Seq v4 Ultra Low Input RNA kit was used to prepare libraries from fractions with low cell numbers. Bulk PBMC replicates and cell subsets were isolated from blood drawn at multiple timepoints before and after both primary and secondary immunization. The cohort comprised two healthy male donors, one aged 18 to 30 and one aged 30 to 40 years. To follow T-cell clones before and after primary and booster YFV17D yellow fever vaccination, bulk TCR alpha and beta repertoires were sequenced over time.

The sample was run on an Illumina NovaSeq 6000. TCR cDNA was synthesized by 5'RACE template switching, through which a universal primer site and unique molecular identifiers were introduced. Priming of cDNA synthesis was performed from both the TCR alpha and TCR beta constant segments. Two PCR steps were used to amplify libraries, with sample barcodes and sequencing adapters being added in the second step. Libraries were sequenced on Illumina HiSeq 2500 (2x100 bp) or NovaSeq (2x150 bp). Processing in the source paper ran as follows. Demultiplexing of reads and collapsing into UMI consensus sequences were performed with MIGEC, and V(D)J alignment was carried out with MiXCR. Using edgeR on replicate PBMC samples, clonotypes were called vaccine-responding if FDR was below 0.01 and the log2 fold change was above 5 up to day 15. CD4 or CD8 identity was assigned to each bulk clonotype according to whether the clonotype was present at higher abundance in the sequenced CD4 repertoire or the sequenced CD8 repertoire. The public sequencing data were trimmed at Q25 with fastp and processed into clonotypes with MiXCR by TCRdb, which kept only in-frame beta chains. Merged by CDR3 protein, the rows form single entries marked with the most common genes and DNA. It is TCRdb's table, rather than the study itself, that gives the V and J calls and clone size. Present in this sample are roughly 160,000 distinct CDR3 sequences, roughly 8.8% of which were seen just once. The top ten clonotypes cover 35% to 40% of the sample.

Study-level results and caveats: The secondary T-cell response was weaker than the primary response but faster, peaking on day 5 instead of day 15. Because abundant contaminating clonotypes from the bulk population could be contained in FACS-sorted repertoires, computational filtering was required. Most clones expanded after primary vaccination (96% of CD4 and roughly 88% of CD8) were re-detected after the booster, suggesting that broad memory maintenance occurred. Because the study included only a couple of donors, the extent to which the findings can be generalized is limited. A small share of clonotypes was detected in both CD4 and CD8 compartments, with the overlap likely arising from convergent recombination.

The cysteine opens and the phenylalanine closes a CDR3 of 15 amino acids. Here the CDR3 DNA is all that survives: 45 bases in frame from base 1. Reading the germline V gene gives CDR1 SGHTA and CDR2 FQGNSA. The V end gives up 3 bases and the J end 5 bases, leaving 6 bases in the junction not matched to a gene. The label giving this sample's treatment or condition can be read as: live attenuated yellow fever vaccine strain. A standard Ficoll-Paque protocol was used to isolate PBMCs from peripheral blood. Dynabeads CD4 and CD8 positive selection kits were used to isolate the CD4 and CD8 T-cell fractions. TriZol was used to extract RNA from bulk PBMCs, CD4 and CD8 fractions, and dextramer-positive and dextramer-negative fractions.

Here the sequenced sample was CD8+ T cells sorted from PBMCs, taken 45 days after the yellow fever booster vaccination. The sequence came from a man between 18 and 29 years old who received the YFV17D yellow fever vaccine. Recombination connected TRBV7-2 to TRBJ2-3, with 9 middle bases fitting TRBD2. The nucleotides are TGTGCCAGCAGCTTTGGCGGGGGGGCCGAAGATACGCAGTATTTT. This yields the protein CASSFGGGAEDTQYF. Joined to the reference TRBV7-2 and TRBJ2-3 proteins, this CDR3 gives the full variable domain: GAGVSQSPSNKVTEKGKDVELRCDPISGHTALYWYRQSLGQGLEFLIYFQGNSAPDKSGLPSDRFSAERTGGSVSTLTIQRTQQEDSAVYLCASSFGGGAEDTQYFGPGTRLTVL.